This entry describes one T cell receptor (beta chain). The antigen remains undetermined. The record originates from a study of beta chain features in type 1 diabetes. Expressed TCRB transcripts were sequenced after all isolated RNA was converted to cDNA. The method was immunoSEQ multiplex PCR; TCRdb's version includes in-frame clones alone and lacks a portion of them. Among hundreds of thousands of clones listed, around 15% were seen once. Germline CDR1 SNHLY, CDR2 FYNNEI. V trimming: 7 bases; J trimming: 2 bases; junction bases outside the gene matches: 4. This CDR3 region has 13 residues. Sort purity for all populations was recorded as exceeding 98%. Whole-study results and caveats: TCRB CDR3s from Type 1 diabetes patients were moderately but significantly shorter in all four CD4+ subsets.

The chain employs TRBV2 and TRBJ1-2, with TRBD1 matching over 7 bases. The sample comprised naive CD4+ T cells from blood. The TCR sequence derives from a young man with type 1 diabetes. The CDR3 loop reads CASKLTGNYGYTF. The DNA of the CDR3 is TGTGCCAGCAAATTGACAGGGAACTATGGCTACACCTTC.